A single sample gave rise to the 13 T cell receptor beta chains below, sequenced in a study of identical twins. TCRdb independently ran MiXCR on the 5' RACE reads; one entry per CDR3 protein. The sample consists of a few hundred thousand distinct CDR3 sequences, 10% to 15% of them appearing once. The sample was also reused in another study, on yellow fever vaccine responses in identical twins.

The sample comprised memory (CD45RO+) T cells sorted from blood. The source is a woman under 30 in good health.

Only a few counts were recorded for this clonotype. A read error may explain this, as a much larger clone is one base away. This rearrangement joins TRBV28 to TRBJ2-1, with D possibly matching TRBD1 (5 bases). The V gene's germline CDR1 is MDHEN and CDR2 SYDVKM. Between the trimmed V and J ends, which lost 2 bases and 9 bases, there was a span of 8 bases. The length of the CDR3 is 12 residues. The CDR3 nucleotides read TGTGCCAGCAGTTTACAGGGCGGTGAGCAGTTCTTC. Translated, it gives CASSLQGGEQFF.

At least ten counts were recorded for this clonotype. The CDR3 is CAASPFYNEQFF. The CDR3 DNA follows: TGTGCCGCCTCTCCCTTTTACAATGAGCAGTTCTTC. The chain is built from TRBV28 and TRBJ2-1; D gene unclear. Germline assignment: CDR1 MDHEN and CDR2 SYDVKM. The CDR3 runs 12 residues. V was clipped by 11 bases and J by 4 bases, with 12 bases between them.

In this sample, this clonotype turned up a few times. The chain couples TRBV3-1 to TRBJ2-5; D is ambiguous. The CDR3 has 16 amino acids. CDR1 and CDR2 (germline): LGHDT, YNNKEL (reference sequence). Trimming took off 1 base at V and 5 bases at J, with 17 bases between the two ends. The CDR3 region is CASSQVGRQVRETQYF. The CDR3 DNA reads TGTGCCAGCAGCCAAGTTGGAAGGCAGGTGCGGGAGACCCAGTACTTC.

This clonotype was observed a handful of times. The chain is built from TRBV4-1 and TRBJ2-7, with a tentative D call TRBD1 (5 bases). Germline V lookup: CDR1 MGHRA, CDR2 YSYEKL. This CDR3 is 12 amino acids long. V was cut by 0 bases and J by 5 bases, with 5 bases left in between. DNA for the CDR3: TGCGCCAGCAGCCAAGAGGGGCACGAGCAGTACTTC. Translated: CASSQEGHEQYF.

The genes are TRBV12-3 or TRBV12-4 and TRBJ2-4, with D possibly matching TRBD2 (6 bases). CDR3 length: 13 amino acids. V lost 5 bases, J lost 6 bases, and 11 bases lay in between. CDR3 region: CASSLGLRNIQYF. As DNA, the CDR3 is TGTGCCAGCAGTCTGGGACTGAGAAACATTCAGTACTTC.

The chain joins TRBV28 to TRBJ2-1; 7 nucleotides line up with TRBD2. V gave up 6 bases and J gave up 8 bases; unmatched junction bases: 7. Germline values: CDR1 MDHEN, CDR2 SYDVKM. CDR3 length equals 13 residues. The CDR3 nucleotides are TGTGCCAGCAGCCTGGGGCGGGAGCATGAGCAGTTCTTC. It is translated as CASSLGREHEQFF. Looking up the rest from reference TRBV28 and TRBJ2-1 gives the full variable domain: DVKVTQSSRYLVKRTGEKVFLECVQDMDHENMFWYRQDPGLGLRLIYFSYDVKMKEKGDIPEGYSVSREKKERFSLILESASTNQTSMYLCASSLGREHEQFFGPGTRLTVL.

This clonotype was detected a few times. The chain couples TRBV4-3 to TRBJ2-1; no reliable D call. The CDR3 loop spans 13 amino acids. Per the germline V gene, CDR1 is LGHNA and CDR2 is YSLEER. V was shortened by 1 base and J by 8 bases, with 9 bases between the two germline ends. CDR3 bases: TGCGCCAGCAGCCAAGGCTTGGGCGATGAGCAGTTCTTC. It yields the protein CASSQGLGDEQFF.

CDR3: CASSQNRGGSSTDTQYF. The CDR3 DNA reads as TGTGCCAGCAGCCAGAACAGGGGAGGCTCTAGCACAGATACGCAGTATTTT. The chain uses TRBV3-1 and TRBJ2-3; TRBD1 might be the D (7 bases). The ends were cut back, 3 bases at V and 0 bases at J, with 16 bases in the middle. Germline V gene lookup returns CDR1 LGHDT and CDR2 YNNKEL (reference sequence). The CDR3 totals 17 residues.

This sequence joins TRBV7-9 and TRBJ2-7; 15 nucleotides align to TRBD2. The CDR3 has 17 amino acids. In germline, CDR1 is SEHNR, CDR2 FQNEAQ (reference sequence). Germline trimming cut 1 base from V and 1 base from J; bases unmatched to any gene: 2. CDR3 DNA sequence: TGTGCCAGCAGCTTAGGGGGACTAGCGGGAGGTTCCTACGAGCAGTACTTC. This sequence encodes CASSLGGLAGGSYEQYF.

The chain recombines TRBV2 with TRBJ2-7; D is possibly TRBD2 (6 bases). Trimming cost V 1 base and J 2 bases, with 12 bases left between them. The CDR3 is made up of 15 amino acids. Germline CDR1 reads SNHLY; CDR2 reads FYNNEI. CDR3 nucleotide sequence: TGTGCCAGCAGTGAAGGGGGCCGGGGGACCTACGAGCAGTACTTC. This sequence encodes CASSEGGRGTYEQYF. Full variable domain (missing parts from reference TRBV2 and TRBJ2-7): EPEVTQTPSHQVTQMGQEVILRCVPISNHLYFYWYRQILGQKVEFLVSFYNNEISEKSEIFDDQFSVERPDGSNFTLKIRSTKLEDSAMYFCASSEGGRGTYEQYFGPGTRLTVT.

Many counts were recorded for this clonotype. The chain uses TRBV29-1 and TRBJ2-1, with 7 bases aligning to TRBD1. The germline V gene encodes CDR1 SQVTM and CDR2 ANQGSEA. The CDR3 extends over 16 amino acids. The ends lost 4 bases at V and 0 bases at J; junction bases unmatched: 9. The DNA of the CDR3 is TGCAGCGTTGCAAAGGGGGCCCAACTCTCCTACAATGAGCAGTTCTTC. Translating it yields CSVAKGAQLSYNEQFF.

In this sample, this clonotype turned up a few times. The chain couples TRBV24-1 to TRBJ2-3, with TRBD2 identical over 9 bases. Unmatched junction bases numbered 6, after V lost 2 bases and J lost 1 base. Germline V gives CDR1 KGHDR, CDR2 SFDVKD. This CDR3 has 17 residues. The CDR3: CATSDYSSGGGTDTQYF. DNA for the CDR3: TGTGCCACCAGTGATTACAGTAGCGGGGGAGGCACAGATACGCAGTATTTT.

This clonotype was counted between two and nine times. This chain links TRBV12-3 or TRBV12-4 with TRBJ2-5; either TRBD1 or TRBD2 may supply D (5 bases each). The CDR3 contains 14 residues. Deletions cut 3 bases from V and 1 base from J, with 9 bases between. The CDR3 DNA reads TGTGCCAGCAGTTTCTCCGGGACCCAAGAGACCCAGTACTTC. Protein sequence: CASSFSGTQETQYF.